Listed here are 5 T cell receptor beta chains from one sample, sequenced in a study of control samples from healthy donors and cancer patients. TCRdb's table, derived via immunoSEQ multiplex PCR, lists solely in-frame clones and lacks some. The data show about 85,000 clones, under 90% seen once. Sequencing used blood. The receptor source for this set is a man aged 45 to 65 in good health.

This sequence joins TRBV5-1 and TRBJ1-1; D remains unclear. Trimming removed 4 bases from V and 6 bases from J, with 13 bases in between. CDR1 and CDR2 (germline): SGHRS, YFSETQ. This CDR3 contains 13 residues. The DNA of the CDR3 is TGCGCCAGCAGCCCCCCCTCCGGGGCTGAAGCTTTCTTT. Protein product: CASSPPSGAEAFF.

This chain joins TRBV30 and TRBJ1-4, with D possibly matching TRBD1 (5 bases). The CDR3 is 13 amino acids. The V end was cut by 0 bases, the J end by 10 bases, with 12 bases between. Germline V gene lookup returns CDR1 GTSNPN and CDR2 SVGIG (reference sequence). CDR3 DNA: TGTGCCTGGAGTGTCGGGGGTTTGGCAAAACTGTTTTTT. Encoded protein: CAWSVGGLAKLFF.

This clone has just a few counts. This rearrangement joins TRBV2 to TRBJ1-2, with D perhaps matching TRBD1 (5 bases). Germline loops: CDR1 SNHLY, CDR2 FYNNEI. There are 13 residues in the CDR3. The ends were cut back, 6 bases at V and 5 bases at J, with 13 bases in the middle. The chain's CDR3 is CASRDDSLYGYTF. The DNA of the CDR3 is TGTGCCAGCAGGGACGACAGTCTATATGGCTACACCTTC.

This clone has only a few counts. The genes are TRBV18 and TRBJ2-3; TRBD2 matches 14 bases. In germline, CDR1 is KGHSH, CDR2 LQKENI. This CDR3 is built from 16 residues. V lost 0 bases, J lost 4 bases, and 0 bases stayed unmatched. The CDR3 here is CASSPPTSGGADTQYF. CDR3 coding DNA: TGTGCCAGCTCACCACCGACTAGCGGGGGGGCAGATACGCAGTATTTT.

The chain is built from TRBV10-1 and TRBJ1-6; 7 positions agree with TRBD1. The CDR3 length is 15 residues. The V segment lost 2 bases and the J segment 8 bases; nucleotides outside the gene matches: 6. Germline loops: CDR1 WNHNN, CDR2 SYGVQD (reference sequence). DNA for the CDR3: TGCGCCAGCAGTGAGGAAAGGGGGCGAGATTCACCCCTCCACTTT. This gives the protein CASSEERGRDSPLHF.